These 6 T cell receptor beta chains were sequenced from one sample in a study of blood T cell repertoires in COVID-19. Sequencing was performed with immunoSEQ multiplex PCR; in TCRdb, only in-frame clones are kept and a portion is missing. The data contain about 200,000 clones, around nine tenths of them singletons. The specimen was peripheral blood. The origin of the receptors is a man aged 60 to 75 who had recovered from COVID-19.

The genes are TRBV6-5 and TRBJ1-2, with D unresolved. Trimming took off 6 bases at V and 0 bases at J, with 14 bases between the two ends. Per the germline V gene, CDR1 is MNHEY and CDR2 is SVGAGI. This CDR3 is 15 amino acids long. CDR3 sequence: CASSTSTRANYGYTF. CDR3 nucleotide sequence: TGTGCCAGCAGCACTTCAACCCGAGCTAACTATGGCTACACCTTC.

There are a few counts of this clone. The chain has TRBV19 and TRBJ1-4; possibly TRBD1 for D (6 bases). The CDR3 has 14 amino acids. Germline CDR1 and CDR2: LNHDA and SQIVND (reference sequence). Trimming cost V 6 bases and J 8 bases, with 16 bases left between them. DNA for the CDR3: TGTGCCAGTAGGTTGACAGGCCGCCAAGAAAAACTGTTTTTT. Amino acid sequence: CASRLTGRQEKLFF.

This clone came up once. This chain uses TRBV5-4 with TRBJ2-1; 7 bases are shared with TRBD2. Trimming at V came to 4 bases and at J to 8 bases, leaving 6 bases not matched to a gene. There are 13 residues in the CDR3. The germline gives CDR1 SGHNT, CDR2 YYREEE (reference sequence). DNA for the CDR3: TGTGCCAGCAGCCCACAGGCGGGGGATGAGCAGTTCTTC. Its translation: CASSPQAGDEQFF.

V usage is TRBV6-5 and J usage is TRBJ1-5, with TRBD1 matching 9 bases. CDR3 length: 15 amino acids. Losses at the gene ends were 8 bases for V and 7 bases for J; bases not matched to a gene: 12. CDR1 MNHEY and CDR2 SVGAGI come from the germline V gene. The CDR3 is CASGPGTGYGQPQHF. The CDR3, as DNA: TGTGCCAGCGGTCCCGGGACAGGGTATGGCCAGCCCCAGCATTTT.

J is TRBJ2-7 and V is TRBV4-3, with 10 bases aligning to TRBD1. Germline-derived CDR1 and CDR2 are LGHNA and YSLEER. V was pared by 3 bases and J by 2 bases, with 4 bases of the junction left unmatched. There are 15 residues in the CDR3. CDR3 residues: CASSQQGTGAYEQYF. For the CDR3, the DNA is TGCGCCAGCAGCCAGCAAGGGACAGGGGCCTACGAGCAGTACTTC.

The rearrangement uses TRBV20-1 and TRBJ2-7; 8 bases align to TRBD1. CDR3 length: 15 amino acids. CDR1 and CDR2 from the germline V gene are DFQATT and SNEGSKA (reference sequence). V lost 3 bases, J lost 0 bases, and 7 bases stayed unmatched. The CDR3 DNA is TGCAGTGCTAGTCCGACAGGGGCGAGCTCCTACGAGCAGTACTTC. Translation gives CSASPTGASSYEQYF.